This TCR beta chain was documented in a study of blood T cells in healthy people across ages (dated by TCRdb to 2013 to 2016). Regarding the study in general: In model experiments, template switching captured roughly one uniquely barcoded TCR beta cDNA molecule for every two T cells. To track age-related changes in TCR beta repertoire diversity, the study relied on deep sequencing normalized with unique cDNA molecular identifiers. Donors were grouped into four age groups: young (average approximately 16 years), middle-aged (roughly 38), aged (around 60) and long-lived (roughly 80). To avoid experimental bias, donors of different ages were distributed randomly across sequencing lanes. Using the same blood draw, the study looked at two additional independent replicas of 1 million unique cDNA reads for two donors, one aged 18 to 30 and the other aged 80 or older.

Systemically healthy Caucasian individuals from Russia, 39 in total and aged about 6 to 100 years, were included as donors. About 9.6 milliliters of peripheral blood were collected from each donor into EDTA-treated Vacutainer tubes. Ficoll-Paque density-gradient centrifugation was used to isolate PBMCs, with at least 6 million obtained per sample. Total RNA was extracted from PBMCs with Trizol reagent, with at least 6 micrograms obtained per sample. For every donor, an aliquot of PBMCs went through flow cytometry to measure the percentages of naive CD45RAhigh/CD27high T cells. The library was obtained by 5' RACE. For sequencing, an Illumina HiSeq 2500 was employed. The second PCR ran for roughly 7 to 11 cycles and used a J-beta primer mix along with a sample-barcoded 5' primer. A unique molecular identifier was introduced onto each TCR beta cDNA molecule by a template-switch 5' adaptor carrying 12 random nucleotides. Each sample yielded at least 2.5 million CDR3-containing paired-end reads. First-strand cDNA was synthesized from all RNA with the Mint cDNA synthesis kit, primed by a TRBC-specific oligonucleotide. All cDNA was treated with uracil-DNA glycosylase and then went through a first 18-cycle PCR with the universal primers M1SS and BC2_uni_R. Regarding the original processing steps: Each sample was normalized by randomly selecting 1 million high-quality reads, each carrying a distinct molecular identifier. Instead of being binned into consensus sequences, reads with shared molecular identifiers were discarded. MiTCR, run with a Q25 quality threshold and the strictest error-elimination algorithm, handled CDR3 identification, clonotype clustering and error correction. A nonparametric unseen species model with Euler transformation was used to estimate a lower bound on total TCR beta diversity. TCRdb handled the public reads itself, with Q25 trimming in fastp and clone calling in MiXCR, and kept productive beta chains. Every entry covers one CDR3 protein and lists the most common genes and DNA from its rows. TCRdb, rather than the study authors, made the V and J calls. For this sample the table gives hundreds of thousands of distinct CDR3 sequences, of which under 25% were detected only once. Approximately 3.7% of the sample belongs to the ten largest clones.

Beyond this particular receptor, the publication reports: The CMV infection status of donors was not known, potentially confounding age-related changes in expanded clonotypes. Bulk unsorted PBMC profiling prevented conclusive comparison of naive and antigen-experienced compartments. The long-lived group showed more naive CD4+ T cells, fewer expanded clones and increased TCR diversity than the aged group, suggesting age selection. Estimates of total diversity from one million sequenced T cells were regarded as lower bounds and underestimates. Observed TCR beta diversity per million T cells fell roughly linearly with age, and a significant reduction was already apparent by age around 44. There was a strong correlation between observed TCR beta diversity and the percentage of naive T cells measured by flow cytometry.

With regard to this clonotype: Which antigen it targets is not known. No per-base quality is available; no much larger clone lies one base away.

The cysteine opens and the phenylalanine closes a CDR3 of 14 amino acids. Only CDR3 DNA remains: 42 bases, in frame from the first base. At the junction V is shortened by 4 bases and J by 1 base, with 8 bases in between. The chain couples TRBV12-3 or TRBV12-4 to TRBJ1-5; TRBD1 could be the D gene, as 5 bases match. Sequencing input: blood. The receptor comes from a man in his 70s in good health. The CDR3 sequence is CASSSTASNQPQHF. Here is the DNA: TGTGCCAGCAGTTCGACAGCAAGCAATCAGCCCCAGCATTTT.